This TCR beta chain was recorded in a study of CD8 T cells in Susac syndrome. The wider study: At the time their blood was drawn, patients with Susac syndrome were either therapy-naive, on corticosteroids (with some of them also receiving intravenous immunoglobulin), or on intravenous immunoglobulin alone.

V lost 0 bases and J lost 6; bases outside the gene matches: 4. Germline CDR1 reads LNHNV; CDR2 reads YYDKDF (reference sequence). The CDR3 totals 16 residues. An amount of RNA that ranged from roughly 0.45 to 1 ug was reverse transcribed with random hexamers. TCRdb ran MiXCR on the immunoSEQ multiplex PCR reads and lists one entry per CDR3 protein. Of about 190,000 distinct CDR3 sequences listed, around 95% are singletons. The V and J genes are TRBV15 and TRBJ2-4, with 11 bases lining up with TRBD1. The source material was CD4+ T cells from PBMCs. The receptor was derived from a human donor with Susac syndrome. CDR3: CATSRESGTGGNIQYF. The CDR3 DNA follows: TGTGCCACCAGCAGAGAGAGCGGGACAGGGGGAAACATTCAGTACTTC.